This T cell receptor beta chain emerged from a study of blood T cell repertoires in COVID-19. With V trimmed by 3 bases and J by 10 bases, 13 bases remained unmatched. The length of the CDR3 is 16 residues. Per germline, CDR1 MDHEN and CDR2 SYDVKM. Original methodology: For nucleated cells, counts were estimated from reference gene primer amplification. Libraries were prepared by immunoSEQ multiplex PCR; TCRdb keeps only in-frame clonotypes and omits some of them. The V and J calls and the clone size are those of that table, but D and trimming were determined from the DNA. The table includes under 100,000 clones, 87% detected once.

V is TRBV28 and J is TRBJ2-1, with 9 bases lining up with TRBD2. The sample comprised peripheral blood. The source is a human donor in a cohort sampled during active COVID-19. This chain's CDR3 is CASSFPPGGRAGEQFF. DNA for the CDR3: TGTGCCAGCAGTTTCCCCCCCGGCGGGAGGGCCGGAGAGCAGTTCTTC.